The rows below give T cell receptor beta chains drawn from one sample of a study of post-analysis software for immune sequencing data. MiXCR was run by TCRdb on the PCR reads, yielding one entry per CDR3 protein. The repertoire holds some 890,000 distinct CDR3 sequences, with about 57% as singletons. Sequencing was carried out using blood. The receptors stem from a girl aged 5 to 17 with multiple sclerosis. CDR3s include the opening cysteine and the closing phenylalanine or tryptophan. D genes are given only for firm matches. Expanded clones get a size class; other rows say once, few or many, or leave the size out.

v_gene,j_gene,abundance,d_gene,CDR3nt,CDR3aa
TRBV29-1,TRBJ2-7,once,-,TGCAGCGTTACGGACAGTTTTGGACTCGAGCAGTACTTC,CSVTDSFGLEQYF
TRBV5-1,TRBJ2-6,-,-,TGCGCCAGCAGCTTCTACATCCAAGCGGGGGCCAACGTCCTGACTTTC,CASSFYIQAGANVLTF
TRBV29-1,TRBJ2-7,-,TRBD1,TGCAGCGTTGAAGGACAGGGCAAGAGCTCCTACGAGCAGTACTTC,CSVEGQGKSSYEQYF
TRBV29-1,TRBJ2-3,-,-,TGCAGCCCCTGGGACGAGTACACAGATACGCAGTATTTT,CSPWDEYTDTQYF
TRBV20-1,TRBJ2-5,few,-,TGCAGTGCTAGAGGGTTGTACCAAGAGACCCAGTACTTC,CSARGLYQETQYF
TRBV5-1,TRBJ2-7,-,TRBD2,TGCGCCAGCAGCTTGGTGCCTAGCGGGGGCACCTACGAGCAGTACTTC,CASSLVPSGGTYEQYF
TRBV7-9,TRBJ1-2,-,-,TGTGCCAGCAGCTTAGTGGCAGGCTATGGCTACACCTTC,CASSLVAGYGYTF
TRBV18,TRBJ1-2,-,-,TGTGCCAGCTCTACGCAGGAAAACTGGGGCTACACCTTC,CASSTQENWGYTF
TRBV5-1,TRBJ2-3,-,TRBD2,TGCGCCAGCAGCATCCGGGACTATCGACTCACAGATACGCAGTATTTT,CASSIRDYRLTDTQYF
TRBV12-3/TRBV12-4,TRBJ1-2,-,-,TGTGCCAGCAGTTTTAAGGCGGCAGGGTCTCCAGGCGGCTACACCTTC,CASSFKAAGSPGGYTF
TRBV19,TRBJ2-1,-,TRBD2,TGTGCCAGTAGTATAACGGGGGGAAATGAGCAGTTCTTC,CASSITGGNEQFF
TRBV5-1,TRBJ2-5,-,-,TGCGCCAGCGAATGGGGAGGTGGAGGCCAAGGGACCCAGTACTTC,CASEWGGGGQGTQYF
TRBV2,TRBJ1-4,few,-,TGTGCCGGCGGAAATGGGGAAAAACTGTTTTTT,CAGGNGEKLFF
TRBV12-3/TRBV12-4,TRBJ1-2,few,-,TGTGCCAGCAGTAATGGACAGCCAGGCGGCGGCTACACCTTC,CASSNGQPGGGYTF
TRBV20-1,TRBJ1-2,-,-,TGCAGTGCTACAGGGGACTATGGCTACACCTTC,CSATGDYGYTF
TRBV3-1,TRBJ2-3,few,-,TGTGCCAGCAGCCAAGATACAGGACCCACAGATACGCAGTATTTT,CASSQDTGPTDTQYF
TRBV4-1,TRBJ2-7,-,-,TGCGCCAGCAGCCCCCGAGAGGGGGACGAGCAGTACTTC,CASSPREGDEQYF
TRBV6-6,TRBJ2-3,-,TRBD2,TGTGCCAGCAGTTCCCAAGACACTAGCGCAGATACGCAGTATTTT,CASSSQDTSADTQYF
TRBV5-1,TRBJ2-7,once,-,TGCGCCAGCAGCAGATATGTCGAGGTCTCCGCCTACGAGCAGTACTTC,CASSRYVEVSAYEQYF
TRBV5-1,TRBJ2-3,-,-,TGCGCCAGCAGCGGGGGGCCGATCACAGATACGCAGTATTTT,CASSGGPITDTQYF
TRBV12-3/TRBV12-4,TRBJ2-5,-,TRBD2,TGTGCCAGCAGTGGACTAGAGGAGCAGTACTTC,CASSGLEEQYF
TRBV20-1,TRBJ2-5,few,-,TGCAGTGCTAGAGTAACTCGACAAGAGACCCAGTACTTC,CSARVTRQETQYF